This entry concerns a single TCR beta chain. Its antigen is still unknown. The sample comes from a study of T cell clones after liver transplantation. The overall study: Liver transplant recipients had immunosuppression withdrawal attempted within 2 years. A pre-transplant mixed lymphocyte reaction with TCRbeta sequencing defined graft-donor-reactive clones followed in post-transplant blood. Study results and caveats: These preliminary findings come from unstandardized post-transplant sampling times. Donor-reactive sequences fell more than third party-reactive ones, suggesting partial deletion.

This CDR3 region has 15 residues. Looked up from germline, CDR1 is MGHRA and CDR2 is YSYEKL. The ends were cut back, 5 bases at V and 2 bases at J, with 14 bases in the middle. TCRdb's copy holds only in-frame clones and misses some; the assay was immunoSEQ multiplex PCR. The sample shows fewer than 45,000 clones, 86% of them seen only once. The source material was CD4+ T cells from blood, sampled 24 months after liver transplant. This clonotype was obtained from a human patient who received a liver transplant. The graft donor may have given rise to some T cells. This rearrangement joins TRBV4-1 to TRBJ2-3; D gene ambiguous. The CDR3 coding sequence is TGCGCCAGCAGCGCAAGCAGAGATTCCACAGATACGCAGTATTTT. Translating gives CASSASRDSTDTQYF.